Each of the 28 T cell receptor beta chains below was sequenced from the same sample in a study of cytomegalovirus exposure and HLA in healthy donors. Primers included in the PCR were 60 Vbeta and 13 Jbeta primers. Sequencing was performed with immunoSEQ multiplex PCR; in TCRdb, only in-frame clones are kept and a portion is missing. The sample shows roughly 120,000 clones, 7% to 9.5% of them seen only once. Sample: PBMCs. These receptors all stem from a woman aged 40 to 50 in good health and CMV-seropositive.

V is TRBV19 and J is TRBJ2-7, with D unclear. The CDR3 extends over 13 amino acids. V lost 1 base to trimming and J lost 3 bases, with 7 bases between them. CDR1 is LNHDA and CDR2 is SQIVND in the germline V gene (reference sequence). The CDR3 here is CASSIVADYEQYF. The CDR3 coding sequence is TGTGCCAGTAGTATAGTGGCCGACTACGAGCAGTACTTC.

This clone was seen a few times. This sequence joins TRBV6-1 and TRBJ1-1, with 11 nucleotides matching TRBD1. Trimming removed 6 bases from V and 5 bases from J; junction bases left unmatched: 2. Germline V lookup: CDR1 MNHNS, CDR2 SASEGT. This CDR3 has 13 residues. CDR3 nucleotide sequence: TGTGCCAGCAGAAGGGACAGGGGGACTGAAGCTTTCTTT. It is translated as CASRRDRGTEAFF.

This clone occurred a few times. V usage is TRBV6-5 and J usage is TRBJ1-1; D is possibly TRBD1 (6 bases). Between the trimmed V and J ends, which lost 4 bases and 0 bases, there was a span of 15 bases. Germline assignment: CDR1 MNHEY and CDR2 SVGAGI. The CDR3 runs 16 residues. For the CDR3, the DNA is TGTGCCAGCAGTTCGGTACAGGGTTTCATGAACACTGAAGCTTTCTTT. Its protein is CASSSVQGFMNTEAFF.

This clone was seen only a few times. J is TRBJ1-1 and V is TRBV7-2; a possible D gene is TRBD1 (6 bases). Trimming took 4 bases from V and 2 from J, leaving 11 bases between them. Per germline, CDR1 SGHTA and CDR2 FQGNSA. This CDR3 comprises 14 residues. Here the CDR3 DNA reads TGTGCCAGCAGCTCGGACAGCTTCAACACTGAAGCTTTCTTT. It specifies CASSSDSFNTEAFF.

The J gene is TRBJ2-3, the V gene TRBV6-5; possible D gene TRBD2, 6 bases. The V end lost 2 bases, the J end lost 1 base, and 13 bases lay between the germline ends. Germline CDR1 reads MNHEY; CDR2 reads SVGAGI. The CDR3 spans 16 residues. CDR3: CASSYESGSRTDTQYF. The DNA of the CDR3 is TGTGCCAGCAGTTACGAGAGCGGGTCTCGCACAGATACGCAGTATTTT.

This clone came up a few times. The rearrangement links TRBV19 to TRBJ2-3; D possibly corresponds to TRBD1 (6 bases). The germline V and J ends were trimmed by 8 bases and 5 bases, with 20 bases remaining between them. CDR3 length: 15 residues. Germline CDR1 LNHDA, CDR2 SQIVND (reference sequence). The CDR3 here is CASGDPQGARDTQYF. In nucleotides, the CDR3 is TGTGCCAGTGGTGACCCACAGGGAGCGAGAGATACGCAGTATTTT.

In this sample, this clone turned up a few times. This sequence joins TRBV28 and TRBJ2-7; 7 nucleotides match TRBD1. Germline lookup yields CDR1 MDHEN and CDR2 SYDVKM. There are 15 residues in the CDR3. J lost 7 bases, V lost 10 bases, and 19 bases had no gene match. For the CDR3, the DNA is TGTGCCACCTCTCGAACCGGGACAGCTCCTTTTGAGCAGTACTTC. It is translated as CATSRTGTAPFEQYF.

This clone was seen a few times. The chain couples TRBV19 to TRBJ2-3, with TRBD2 matching over 13 bases. V was pared by 5 bases and J by 0 bases, with 5 bases of the junction left unmatched. CDR3 size: 17 residues. The germline gives CDR1 LNHDA, CDR2 SQIVND (reference sequence). The CDR3 DNA sequence: TGTGCCAGTAGTGCAGGGACTAGCGGGATAAGCACAGATACGCAGTATTTT. Its protein product is CASSAGTSGISTDTQYF.

This clone was counted only a few times. The chain has TRBV6-5 and TRBJ1-1, with TRBD1 matching over 7 bases. This CDR3 comprises 15 residues. After removal of 4 bases from V and 3 bases from J, the junction contained 8 bases not matched to a gene. The germline V gene encodes CDR1 MNHEY and CDR2 SVGAGI. The CDR3: CASSWGGTAYTEAFF. CDR3 bases: TGTGCCAGCAGTTGGGGTGGGACAGCATACACTGAAGCTTTCTTT.

The V gene is TRBV5-1, the J gene TRBJ1-2; D may be TRBD1 (5 bases). V gave up 0 bases and J gave up 7 bases, with 13 bases separating them. Germline lookup yields CDR1 SGHRS and CDR2 YFSETQ. The CDR3 covers 14 residues. CDR3 loop: CASSLARANSGYTF. In DNA, the CDR3 is TGCGCCAGCAGCTTGGCCAGGGCGAATAGTGGCTACACCTTC. Full variable domain (outside the CDR3, taken from reference TRBV5-1 and TRBJ1-2): KAGVTQTPRYLIKTRGQQVTLSCSPISGHRSVSWYQQTPGQGLQFLFEYFSETQRNKGNFPGRFSGRQFSNSRSEMNVSTLELGDSALYLCASSLARANSGYTFGSGTRLTVV.

This chain uses TRBV6-5 with TRBJ2-7, with D possibly matching TRBD1 (5 bases). The CDR3 covers 13 residues. V lost 6 bases and J lost 3, with 12 bases in between. Germline values: CDR1 MNHEY, CDR2 SVGAGI. The CDR3 loop reads CASSLSDSYEQYF. In DNA form, the CDR3 reads TGTGCCAGCAGCCTATCAGACAGCTACGAGCAGTACTTC.

The chain has TRBV7-8 and TRBJ1-1, with TRBD1 as a possible D gene (5 bases). The CDR3 has 12 residues. V lost 4 bases to trimming and J lost 5 bases, with 8 bases between them. Germline values: CDR1 SGHVS, CDR2 FQNEAQ. Here the CDR3 reads CASSWGRTEAFF. In DNA, the CDR3 is TGTGCCAGCAGCTGGGGCAGGACTGAAGCTTTCTTT.

The rearrangement joins TRBV19 to TRBJ2-1, with TRBD2 matching over 10 bases. The CDR3 covers 14 residues. J was trimmed by 5 bases and V by 5 bases; bases with no gene match: 3. Germline assignment: CDR1 LNHDA and CDR2 SQIVND (reference sequence). CDR3 sequence reads: CASSLAGGNNEQFF. CDR3 bases: TGTGCCAGTAGTTTAGCGGGGGGCAACAATGAGCAGTTCTTC.

The table lists this clone with a few counts. The chain recombines TRBV5-1 with TRBJ2-7; 8 nucleotides match TRBD1. Germline V CDR1 and CDR2: SGHRS, YFSETQ. V lost 4 bases, J lost 6 bases, and 9 bases stayed unmatched. This CDR3 region has 14 residues. The CDR3 sequence is CASSERTGFIEQYF. CDR3 nucleotide sequence: TGCGCCAGCAGCGAACGGACAGGGTTTATCGAGCAGTACTTC.

The sample holds a few counts of this clone. The genes are TRBV21-1 and TRBJ1-6; no check of the table's D call, TRBD1, against the DNA was made. TRBV21-1 is an annotated pseudogene. The CDR3 has 16 residues. The CDR3 nucleotides read TGTGCCAGCAGCAGACAGCTAAGCTCCTATAATTCACCCCTCCACTTT. It encodes CASSRQLSSYNSPLHF.

V gene TRBV4-1 combines with J gene TRBJ1-6; TRBD1 aligns across 9 bases. Per germline, CDR1 MGHRA and CDR2 YSYEKL. The CDR3 runs 21 residues. Trimming at V came to 0 bases and at J to 3 bases, leaving 15 bases not matched to a gene. The CDR3 spells CASSQDRGTGKSAYYNSPLHF. For the CDR3, the DNA is TGCGCCAGCAGCCAAGATAGGGGGACAGGGAAGAGCGCGTACTATAATTCACCCCTCCACTTT.

This clone was detected a few times. V and J are TRBV27 and TRBJ2-7; possible D gene TRBD1, 6 bases. Germline V CDR1 and CDR2: MNHEY, SMNVEV (reference sequence). The ends were cut back, 2 bases at V and 4 bases at J, with 12 bases in the middle. CDR3 length equals 14 residues. Here the CDR3 reads CASSLNRVAYEQYF. In DNA, the CDR3 is TGTGCCAGCAGTTTAAACAGGGTAGCGTACGAGCAGTACTTC.

The V gene is TRBV7-9, the J gene TRBJ2-7, with 9 bases that match TRBD1. This CDR3 spans 16 amino acids. Germline loops: CDR1 SEHNR, CDR2 FQNEAQ (reference sequence). V trimming: 4 bases; J trimming: 1 base; junction bases outside the gene matches: 8. In nucleotides, the CDR3 is TGTGCCAGCAGCTCCGGGACAGGGAGACTGTCCTACGAGCAGTACTTC. Its translation is CASSSGTGRLSYEQYF. Full variable domain (outside the CDR3, taken from reference TRBV7-9 and TRBJ2-7): DTGVSQNPRHKITKRGQNVTFRCDPISEHNRLYWYRQTLGQGPEFLTYFQNEAQLEKSRLLSDRFSAERPKGSFSTLEIQRTEQGDSAMYLCASSSGTGRLSYEQYFGPGTRLTVT.

This clone was counted a few times. The chain carries TRBV9 and TRBJ1-2, with 8 bases aligning to TRBD1. Trimming at V came to 2 bases and at J to 8 bases, leaving 8 bases not matched to a gene. CDR3 length equals 14 residues. The germline CDR1 and CDR2 sequences are SGDLS and YYNGEE. The CDR3 coding sequence is TGTGCCAGCAGCGTTGGACAGGGTTCGTGGGGCTACACCTTC. Protein: CASSVGQGSWGYTF.

On this clone: It is likely a read error, because the conserved phenylalanine at the end of the CDR3 is missing. This rearrangement joins TRBV6-1 to TRBJ1-2, with D uncertain. In germline, CDR1 is MNHNS, CDR2 SASEGT. The CDR3 contains 14 residues. Trimming cost V 4 bases and J 5 bases, with 14 bases left between them. As DNA, the CDR3 is TGTGCCAGCAGTGTGGCGGGCTTAGGGTATGGCTACACCGTC. Translation gives CASSVAGLGYGYTV.

This clone was observed a few times. The chain recombines TRBV27 with TRBJ2-7; no firm D call. V lost 2 bases, J lost 0 bases, and 8 bases lay in between. This CDR3 has 14 amino acids. In germline, CDR1 is MNHEY, CDR2 SMNVEV (reference sequence). The CDR3: CASSLRRSSYEQYF. Here the CDR3 DNA reads TGTGCCAGCAGTTTAAGGCGGAGCTCCTACGAGCAGTACTTC.

In its sample, this clone was seen a few times. The CDR3 loop reads CASSLVQGSYGYTF. The CDR3 coding sequence is TGTGCCAGCAGCTTAGTTCAGGGAAGCTATGGCTACACCTTC. The J gene is TRBJ1-2, the V gene TRBV7-2, with D possibly TRBD1 on 5 matching bases. Between the trimmed V and J ends, which lost 1 base and 4 bases, there was a span of 10 bases. This CDR3 has 14 amino acids. Germline V gene data show CDR1 as SGHTA and CDR2 as FQGNSA.

This clone appeared a few times. The junction and the germline gene differ at one end; a read error may be behind it. This chain joins TRBV7-9 and TRBJ1-2; D gene ambiguous. Germline V gene sequence: CDR1 SEHNR, CDR2 FQNEAQ (reference sequence). This CDR3 contains 12 residues. The CDR3 region has the DNA TGTGCCAGCAGCTTAGTCCGGCGCGACACCAACTTC. Residues: CASSLVRRDTNF.

J is TRBJ1-1 and V is TRBV10-1, with 10 nucleotides matching TRBD1. Germline V CDR1 and CDR2: WNHNN, SYGVQD (reference sequence). CDR3 size: 14 residues. J gave up 4 bases and V 5 bases, and 4 bases lay outside the gene matches. The CDR3 here is CASSPGTGVTEAFF. In DNA form, the CDR3 reads TGCGCCAGCAGTCCAGGGACAGGGGTCACTGAAGCTTTCTTT.

A few counts support this clone. The chain carries TRBV6-1 and TRBJ1-1; 10 positions agree with TRBD1. Germline trimming cut 11 bases from V and 10 bases from J; bases unmatched to any gene: 13. The CDR3 totals 13 residues. Per germline, CDR1 MNHNS and CDR2 SASEGT. CDR3 protein: CAGEPGTGVGAFF. The CDR3 nucleotides are TGTGCCGGCGAACCCGGGACAGGGGTGGGAGCTTTCTTT.

A few counts support this clone. This sequence joins TRBV27 and TRBJ1-6, with 8 bases matching TRBD1. Germline CDR1 reads MNHEY; CDR2 reads SMNVEV (reference sequence). Trimming removed 7 bases from V and 8 bases from J; junction bases left unmatched: 4. CDR3 length equals 13 residues. In DNA form, the CDR3 reads TGTGCCAGCAAAGACAGGGGTTATTCACCCCTCCACTTT. As protein: CASKDRGYSPLHF.

The gene calls are TRBV6-5 and TRBJ1-2, with TRBD1 identical over 7 bases. The J segment lost 6 bases and the V segment lost 4 bases, leaving 5 bases of the junction unmatched. CDR1 and CDR2 from the germline V gene are MNHEY and SVGAGI. This CDR3 has 13 amino acids. As DNA, the CDR3 is TGTGCCAGCAGTTTCACAGGGGTGAATGGCTACACCTTC. Amino acids: CASSFTGVNGYTF.

This clone was picked up a small number of times. The chain joins TRBV5-1 to TRBJ2-1; no definite D call. Germline CDR1 and CDR2: SGHRS and YFSETQ. The CDR3 is made up of 12 amino acids. V was cut by 9 bases and J by 5 bases, with 12 bases left in between. This chain's CDR3 is CATSEADNEQFF. In DNA form, the CDR3 reads TGCGCCACCTCAGAGGCGGACAATGAGCAGTTCTTC.